This T cell receptor beta chain was identified in a study of blood T cells in healthy people across ages. Trimming pared 5 bases from V and 7 bases from J, leaving 14 bases between. CDR3 length: 13 residues. The germline gives CDR1 SGHTA, CDR2 FQGNSA. With a J-beta primer mix and a sample-barcoded 5' primer, a second PCR ran 7 to 11 cycles. TCRdb ran MiXCR on the 5' RACE reads and lists one entry per CDR3 protein. The top ten hold around 21% of the sample, which has 710,000 or so distinct CDR3 sequences, 22% seen once. Sequences were obtained from blood. The V gene is TRBV7-2, the J gene TRBJ2-5, with D perhaps matching TRBD2 (5 bases). The TCR originated in an older man in good health. CDR3 sequence: CASSTGFGVTQYF. The DNA of the CDR3 is TGTGCCAGCAGCACTGGTTTCGGGGTGACCCAGTACTTC.